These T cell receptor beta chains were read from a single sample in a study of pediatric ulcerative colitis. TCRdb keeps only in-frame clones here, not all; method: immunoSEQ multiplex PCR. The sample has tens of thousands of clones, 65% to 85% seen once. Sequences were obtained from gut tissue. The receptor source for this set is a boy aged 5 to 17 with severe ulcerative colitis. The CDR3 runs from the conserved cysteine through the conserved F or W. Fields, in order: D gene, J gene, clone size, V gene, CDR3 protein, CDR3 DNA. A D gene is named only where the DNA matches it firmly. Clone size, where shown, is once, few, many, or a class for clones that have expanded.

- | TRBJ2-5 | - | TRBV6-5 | CASSYSLTVSETQYF | TGTGCCAGCAGTTACTCACTGACAGTTTCAGAGACCCAGTACTTC
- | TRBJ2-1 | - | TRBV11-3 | CASSLAGGNNEQFF | TGTGCCAGCAGCTTAGCTGGGGGGAATAATGAGCAGTTCTTC
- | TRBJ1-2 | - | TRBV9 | CASSTSTVGNYGYTF | TGTGCCAGCAGCACTTCCACCGTGGGGAACTATGGCTACACCTTC
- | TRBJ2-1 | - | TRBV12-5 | CASGLVREIVGGANEQFF | TGTGCTAGTGGTTTGGTACGGGAGATAGTGGGGGGGGCCAATGAGCAGTTCTTC
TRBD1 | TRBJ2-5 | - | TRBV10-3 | CAISASPGQVSQETQYF | TGTGCCATCAGTGCGAGTCCAGGACAGGTGTCTCAAGAGACCCAGTACTTC
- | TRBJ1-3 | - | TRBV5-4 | CASSLSAGGGRGNTIYF | TGTGCCAGCAGCTTAAGTGCTGGTGGGGGGAGAGGAAACACCATATATTTT
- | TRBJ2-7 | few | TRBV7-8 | CASSLVWRAGYEQYF | TGTGCCAGCAGCTTAGTGTGGCGGGCGGGGTACGAGCAGTACTTC
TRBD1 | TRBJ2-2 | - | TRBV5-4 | CASSHGTGGFTGELFF | TGTGCCAGCAGCCACGGGACAGGGGGCTTCACCGGGGAGCTGTTTTTT
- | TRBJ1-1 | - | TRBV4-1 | CASSRPPESGATEAFF | TGCGCCAGCAGCCGACCTCCGGAGTCAGGGGCCACTGAAGCTTTCTTT
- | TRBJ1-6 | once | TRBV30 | CAWSVEVMDSPLHF | TGTGCCTGGAGTGTAGAGGTGATGGATTCACCCCTCCACTTT
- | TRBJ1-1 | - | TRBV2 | CASRDTNTEAFF | TGTGCCAGCAGGGATACGAACACTGAAGCTTTCTTT
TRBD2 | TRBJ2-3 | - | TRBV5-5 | CASSRNSGGGTDTQYF | TGTGCCAGCAGCAGGAATAGCGGGGGAGGCACAGATACGCAGTATTTT
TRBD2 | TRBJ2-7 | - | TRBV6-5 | CASSYSSGDEQYF | TGTGCCAGCAGTTACTCTAGCGGGGACGAGCAGTACTTC
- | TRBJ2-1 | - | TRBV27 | CASSLGGLVGGRSYNEQFF | TGTGCCAGCAGTTTAGGCGGACTAGTGGGGGGCCGGTCCTACAATGAGCAGTTCTTC
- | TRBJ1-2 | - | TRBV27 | CASSFSTGGTGGYTF | TGTGCCAGCAGTTTTTCCACGGGCGGTACGGGGGGCTACACCTTC
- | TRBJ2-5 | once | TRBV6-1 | CASSSTTLVAQYF | TGTGCCAGCAGTTCGACAACCTTGGTTGCCCAGTACTTC
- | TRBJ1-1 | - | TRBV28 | CASSLRFPAEAFF | TGTGCCAGCAGCCTCCGCTTCCCCGCTGAAGCTTTCTTT
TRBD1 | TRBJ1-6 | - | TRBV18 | CASSTGTENSPLHF | TGTGCCAGCTCCACCGGGACAGAGAATTCACCCCTCCACTTT
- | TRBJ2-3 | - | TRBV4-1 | CASSQEGGGKGLIPTDTQYF | TGCGCCAGCAGCCAGGAAGGGGGGGGGAAGGGTCTAATCCCCACAGATACGCAGTATTTT
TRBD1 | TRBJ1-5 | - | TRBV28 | CASRRDRAIFTEPQHF | TGTGCCAGCAGACGGGACAGGGCAATTTTCACGGAGCCCCAGCATTTT
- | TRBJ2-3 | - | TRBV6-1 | CASRSGTPSTDTQYF | TGTGCCAGCAGGTCCGGGACGCCGAGCACAGATACGCAGTATTTT
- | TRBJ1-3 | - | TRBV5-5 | CASSPDVGNTIYF | TGTGCCAGCAGCCCTGACGTCGGAAACACCATATATTTT
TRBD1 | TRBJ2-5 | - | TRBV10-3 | CASGRGQQETQYF | TGTGCCAGCGGCCGGGGACAGCAAGAGACCCAGTACTTC
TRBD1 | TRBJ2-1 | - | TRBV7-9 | CASSYGQGVSNEQFF | TGTGCCAGCAGCTATGGACAGGGCGTCAGCAATGAGCAGTTCTTC
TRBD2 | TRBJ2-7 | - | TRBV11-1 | CASSRTSGGPRDEQYF | TGTGCCAGCAGCAGGACTAGCGGGGGGCCCCGCGACGAGCAGTACTTC